The clone carrying this T cell receptor (beta chain) was counted once. Its antigen is unknown. The data stem from a study of cytomegalovirus exposure and HLA in healthy donors. Study summary: HLA-typed donors contributed around 82 million unique TCRs, which were held in an early data release.

The germline V gene encodes CDR1 LNHDA and CDR2 SQIVND (reference sequence). This CDR3 has 15 residues. J was trimmed by 3 bases and V by 7 bases; bases with no gene match: 5. Researchers ran the PCR with 60 Vbeta and 13 Jbeta primers. Sequencing was performed with immunoSEQ multiplex PCR; in TCRdb, only in-frame clones are kept and a portion is missing. The repertoire holds approximately 160,000 clones, with approximately 80% as singletons. Healthy bone marrow donors made up the donor group. Whole-study findings and limits: Published work reported that the classifier diagnosed cytomegalovirus status with high specificity and sensitivity.

This sequence joins TRBV19 and TRBJ2-6; 8 bases line up with TRBD1. Sequences were obtained from PBMCs. This receptor was identified in a woman aged 50 to 60 in good health and CMV-seropositive. This CDR3 reads CASTRTGLGANVLTF. Here the CDR3 DNA reads TGTGCCAGTACCCGGACAGGGCTTGGGGCCAACGTCCTGACTTTC.